A single sample is the source of the 30 T cell receptor beta chains below, sequenced in a study of shared clonotypes between healthy human individuals. Clones were read by immunoSEQ multiplex PCR, and TCRdb kept only the in-frame ones, dropping some. Of more than 2 million clones listed, 95% are singletons. Sample: naive CD4+ T cells sorted from blood. Subset defined: CD45RA+ positively selected. Receptors were obtained from a man between 18 and 29 years old in good health.

This clone was picked up a small number of times. The rearrangement uses TRBV4-1 and TRBJ2-3; D gene unclear. CDR1 and CDR2 from the germline V gene are MGHRA and YSYEKL. The CDR3 sequence is 15 residues long. Trimming stripped 0 bases from V and 6 bases from J, with 13 bases between. CDR3 bases: TGCGCCAGCAGCCAAGAGGCGGCCCTACCCGATACGCAGTATTTT. Amino acids: CASSQEAALPDTQYF.

V and J are TRBV12-5 and TRBJ1-1, with TRBD1 matching 7 bases. The trim removed 5 bases at V and 1 base at J, leaving 1 base unmatched. Germline loops: CDR1 LGHNT, CDR2 FRNRAP. The CDR3 sequence is 13 residues long. The CDR3 nucleotides read TGTGCTAGTGGTCGACAGGGGAACACTGAAGCTTTCTTT. It specifies CASGRQGNTEAFF.

V gene TRBV9 combines with J gene TRBJ1-2; perhaps TRBD1 as D (6 bases). V was cut by 3 bases and J by 1 base, with 13 bases left in between. The CDR3 is 15 amino acids. Looked up from germline, CDR1 is SGDLS and CDR2 is YYNGEE. The CDR3, as DNA: TGTGCCAGCAGCGAAGGTGGGGGGCATAACTATGGCTACACCTTC. The encoded protein is CASSEGGGHNYGYTF.

CDR3 sequence (DNA): TGCGCCAGCAGTGAGTCGGCCGTTAAGACAGATACGCAGTATTTT. Translation: CASSESAVKTDTQYF. The V and J genes are TRBV10-1 and TRBJ2-3; D is ambiguous. This CDR3 is built from 15 residues. Germline V lookup: CDR1 WNHNN, CDR2 SYGVQD (reference sequence). Between the trimmed V and J ends, which lost 0 bases and 3 bases, there was a span of 10 bases.

The CDR3 region has the DNA TGTGCCATCCAGGGGGTGTACGAGCAGTACTTC. Translation gives CAIQGVYEQYF. This chain uses TRBV10-3 with TRBJ2-7; 7 positions match TRBD1. Trimming cost V 8 bases and J 4 bases; bases outside gene matches: 2. From germline, CDR1 is ENHRY and CDR2 SYGVKD. This CDR3 has 11 amino acids.

The V and J genes are TRBV12-5 and TRBJ2-2; tentatively, D is TRBD1 or TRBD2 (5 bases each). The CDR3 has 17 residues. Trimming removed 2 bases at V and 8 bases at J, with 21 bases between. Germline CDR1 is LGHNT and CDR2 is FRNRAP. CDR3 bases: TGTGCTAGTGGTTTGCCGACACTAGGGGTTCTAACGGGGGAGCTGTTTTTT. It codes for CASGLPTLGVLTGELFF.

The J gene is TRBJ1-3, the V gene TRBV28; 7 bases align to TRBD1. The ends lost 4 bases at V and 3 bases at J; junction bases unmatched: 6. The V gene's germline CDR1 is MDHEN and CDR2 SYDVKM. The CDR3 is 15 amino acids. The CDR3 DNA reads TGTGCCAGCAGTTCACAGGGGAGGCTTGGAAACACCATATATTTT. It specifies CASSSQGRLGNTIYF.

As DNA, the CDR3 is TGTGCCAGCAGTGACCGCATTTCTAGCACAGATACGCAGTATTTT. Its translation is CASSDRISSTDTQYF. The chain uses TRBV2 and TRBJ2-3; no reliable D call. V lost 3 bases, J lost 0 bases, and 10 bases lay in between. Germline CDR1 is SNHLY and CDR2 is FYNNEI. This CDR3 is 15 amino acids long.

The chain employs TRBV5-1 and TRBJ2-5, with D possibly TRBD2 on 5 matching bases. Germline CDR1 SGHRS, CDR2 YFSETQ. This CDR3 has 17 residues. V was clipped by 2 bases and J by 1 base, with 18 bases between them. The CDR3 here is CASSLGAAAPVQETQYF. Here the CDR3 DNA reads TGCGCCAGCAGCTTAGGAGCGGCAGCCCCGGTCCAAGAGACCCAGTACTTC.

J is TRBJ2-7 and V is TRBV5-4; tentatively, D is TRBD1 or TRBD2 (5 bases each). Per the germline V gene, CDR1 is SGHNT and CDR2 is YYREEE (reference sequence). The V end lost 0 bases, the J end lost 6 bases, and 16 bases lay between the germline ends. The CDR3 is made up of 15 amino acids. For the CDR3, the DNA is TGTGCCAGCAGCTTGGACGGTCTCCGGGGCGGCGAGCAGTACTTC. Amino acid sequence: CASSLDGLRGGEQYF.

The chain carries TRBV10-2 and TRBJ1-5, with D possibly being TRBD1 (5 bases). Trimming shortened V by 0 bases and J by 3 bases, and 9 bases separated the two germline ends. The germline V gene encodes CDR1 WSHSY and CDR2 SAAADI. The CDR3 contains 15 residues. The CDR3 sequence: CASSESDSHNQPQHF. DNA for the CDR3: TGCGCCAGCAGTGAGTCTGACAGCCACAATCAGCCCCAGCATTTT.

The chain recombines TRBV18 with TRBJ2-2; maybe TRBD2 (5 bases). CDR1 and CDR2 (germline): KGHSH, LQKENI. V lost 6 bases to trimming and J lost 6 bases, with 5 bases between them. This CDR3 is 11 amino acids long. The CDR3 nucleotides read TGTGCCAGCTCTAGCGCCGGGGAGCTGTTTTTT. This translates into CASSSAGELFF.

This clone appeared once. The genes are TRBV5-8 and TRBJ2-7, with D tentatively TRBD1 (6 bases). This CDR3 contains 14 residues. CDR1 and CDR2 (germline): SGHTS, YDEGEE. V was trimmed by 4 bases and J by 7 bases, leaving 18 bases between them. The CDR3 region has the DNA TGTGCCAGCAGCCCCTGGGACACCTCTAGGGAGCAGTACTTC. The encoded protein is CASSPWDTSREQYF.

This chain's CDR3 is CASNEGAFGNTIYF. In nucleotides, the CDR3 is TGCGCCAGCAATGAGGGGGCCTTTGGAAACACCATATATTTT. The chain joins TRBV5-1 to TRBJ1-3, with TRBD1 identical over 7 bases. Germline V CDR1 and CDR2: SGHRS, YFSETQ. The CDR3 totals 14 residues. V gave up 6 bases and J gave up 3 bases; unmatched junction bases: 6.

The chain uses TRBV9 and TRBJ2-1; TRBD2 matches at 9 bases. Per germline, CDR1 SGDLS and CDR2 YYNGEE. V was clipped by 0 bases and J by 7 bases; unmatched bases: 8. CDR3 length equals 16 residues. For the CDR3, the DNA is TGTGCCAGCAGCGTAGCTTTAGCGGGAGTGGGTAATGAGCAGTTCTTC. This codes for CASSVALAGVGNEQFF.

This clone was seen only once. The CDR3 is CASSDRDRTNYGYTF. CDR3 bases: TGCGCCAGCAGCGACCGGGACAGGACTAACTATGGCTACACCTTC. The V call is TRBV5-1, the J call TRBJ1-2; 8 bases are shared with TRBD1. Germline V gene sequence: CDR1 SGHRS, CDR2 YFSETQ. The CDR3 consists of 15 residues. The ends lost 4 bases at V and 0 bases at J; junction bases unmatched: 5. Supplemented by reference TRBV5-1 and TRBJ1-2, the full variable domain reads KAGVTQTPRYLIKTRGQQVTLSCSPISGHRSVSWYQQTPGQGLQFLFEYFSETQRNKGNFPGRFSGRQFSNSRSEMNVSTLELGDSALYLCASSDRDRTNYGYTFGSGTRLTVV.

The V and J genes are TRBV19 and TRBJ2-5; TRBD2 agrees at 9 bases. There are 14 residues in the CDR3. The V segment lost 9 bases and the J segment 2 bases; nucleotides outside the gene matches: 7. CDR1 and CDR2 (germline): LNHDA, SQIVND (reference sequence). The CDR3 DNA follows: TGTGCCAGCAAAACTAGCGGGTTACAAGAGACCCAGTACTTC. Residues: CASKTSGLQETQYF.

J is TRBJ2-5 and V is TRBV25-1, with TRBD1 identical over 9 bases. Germline V gene lookup returns CDR1 MGHDK and CDR2 SYGVNS. V lost 0 bases and J lost 2; bases outside the gene matches: 1. The CDR3 loop spans 15 amino acids. The CDR3, as DNA: TGTGCCAGCAGTGAATATGACAGGGGGCAAGAGACCCAGTACTTC. Translation gives CASSEYDRGQETQYF.

The rearrangement uses TRBV7-9 and TRBJ2-1, with D maybe TRBD2 (6 bases). The germline V gene has CDR1 SEHNR and CDR2 FQNEAQ (reference sequence). V shed 4 bases and J shed 8 bases, with 18 bases lying between them. CDR3 length equals 15 residues. The CDR3 is CASSSAWGEIHEQFF. CDR3 DNA sequence: TGTGCCAGCAGCTCAGCCTGGGGGGAGATCCATGAGCAGTTCTTC. Drawing the rest from reference TRBV7-9 and TRBJ2-1, the complete variable domain is DTGVSQNPRHKITKRGQNVTFRCDPISEHNRLYWYRQTLGQGPEFLTYFQNEAQLEKSRLLSDRFSAERPKGSFSTLEIQRTEQGDSAMYLCASSSAWGEIHEQFFGPGTRLTVL.

The chain carries TRBV2 and TRBJ1-2; no definite D call. The CDR3 runs 13 residues. Germline-derived CDR1 and CDR2 are SNHLY and FYNNEI. The V end lost 4 bases, the J end lost 8 bases, and 14 bases lay between the germline ends. CDR3: CASSVEGRHGYTF. The CDR3 DNA reads as TGTGCCAGCAGTGTAGAAGGGCGGCACGGCTACACCTTC.

Of note for this clone: This CDR3 is also generated by other DNA sequences in the sample. This sequence joins TRBV19 and TRBJ1-5; tentatively, D is TRBD1 (5 bases). The germline V gene encodes CDR1 LNHDA and CDR2 SQIVND (reference sequence). CDR3 length: 14 residues. V lost 3 bases, J lost 1 base, and 7 bases lay in between. CDR3 nucleotide sequence: TGTGCCAGTAGTATGGGGACGAGCAATCAGCCCCAGCATTTT. Translation: CASSMGTSNQPQHF.

As concerns this clone: This same CDR3 is encoded by further DNA sequences in the sample. This rearrangement joins TRBV10-3 to TRBJ1-5; D call uncertain. CDR1 is ENHRY, CDR2 SYGVKD, per germline. Deletions cut 4 bases from V and 0 bases from J, with 7 bases between. This CDR3 has 14 amino acids. Here the CDR3 reads CAISAGDSNQPQHF. The DNA for the CDR3 is TGTGCCATCAGTGCAGGCGATAGCAATCAGCCCCAGCATTTT.

V usage is TRBV30 and J usage is TRBJ1-1; tentatively, D is TRBD1 (5 bases). The length of the CDR3 is 15 residues. The V and J ends lost 3 bases and 4 bases respectively, with 18 bases between them. Per germline, CDR1 GTSNPN and CDR2 SVGIG (reference sequence). DNA of the CDR3: TGTGCCTGGAGCCTCCGGGCCTCGAGGGGCACTGAAGCTTTCTTT. Translating gives CAWSLRASRGTEAFF.

This clone appeared a single time. The V gene is TRBV7-2, the J gene TRBJ2-1; TRBD2 matches at 8 bases. The CDR3 consists of 15 residues. Per germline, CDR1 SGHTA and CDR2 FQGNSA. The V and J ends lost 3 bases and 6 bases, in that order; junction bases with no gene match: 7. The CDR3 region is CASSLTAGVFNEQFF. The CDR3, as DNA: TGTGCCAGCAGCTTGACAGCGGGAGTATTCAATGAGCAGTTCTTC.

This clone was observed once. CDR3 loop: CASSSGQGANTEAFF. The DNA of the CDR3 is TGTGCCAGCAGCTCCGGACAGGGGGCGAACACTGAAGCTTTCTTT. This chain connects TRBV5-4 to TRBJ1-1, with 11 nucleotides matching TRBD1. Germline CDR1 SGHNT, CDR2 YYREEE (reference sequence). CDR3 length: 15 amino acids. V was pared by 3 bases and J by 1 base, with 2 bases of the junction left unmatched.

The chain links TRBV6-5 to TRBJ1-1, with a weak D call TRBD1 (6 bases). V was clipped by 5 bases and J by 1 base, with 14 bases between them. The CDR3 runs 15 residues. Germline CDR1 and CDR2: MNHEY and SVGAGI. The CDR3: CASSITGSGNTEAFF. The CDR3 coding sequence is TGTGCCAGCAGTATCACAGGGTCAGGGAACACTGAAGCTTTCTTT.

The V and J genes are TRBV19 and TRBJ1-6; 8 bases agree with TRBD1. J gave up 10 bases and V 7 bases, and 12 bases lay outside the gene matches. Germline loops: CDR1 LNHDA, CDR2 SQIVND (reference sequence). The CDR3 consists of 15 residues. CDR3 DNA sequence: TGTGCCAGTAACACAGGGGGGGGGATTAACTCACCCCTCCACTTT. Translation gives CASNTGGGINSPLHF.

The rearrangement uses TRBV14 and TRBJ2-7; 8 positions agree with TRBD1. With V trimmed by 4 bases and J by 5 bases, 4 bases remained unmatched. Germline V CDR1 and CDR2: SGHDN, FVKESK. The CDR3 covers 13 residues. CDR3 nucleotide sequence: TGTGCCAGCAGCCCCCGGACAGGGAACGAGCAGTACTTC. This codes for CASSPRTGNEQYF.

As DNA, the CDR3 is TGTGCCAGCAGTTTAGGGGGCGCAACCCCCCCTTGGGGCTACACCTTC. It specifies CASSLGGATPPWGYTF. The rearrangement links TRBV28 to TRBJ1-2; tentatively, D is TRBD1 (6 bases). With 2 bases removed from V and 8 bases from J, the gap between germline ends came to 21 bases. Germline V CDR1 and CDR2: MDHEN, SYDVKM. The CDR3 runs 16 residues.

This chain links TRBV2 with TRBJ2-7, with D possibly matching TRBD1 (7 bases). V lost 6 bases and J lost 3, with 15 bases in between. The CDR3 is 14 amino acids. The V gene's germline CDR1 is SNHLY and CDR2 FYNNEI. CDR3 in amino acids: CASSVQGGGYEQYF. CDR3 nucleotide sequence: TGTGCCAGCAGCGTTCAGGGGGGCGGCTACGAGCAGTACTTC. The whole variable domain, filled in from reference TRBV2 and TRBJ2-7, reads EPEVTQTPSHQVTQMGQEVILRCVPISNHLYFYWYRQILGQKVEFLVSFYNNEISEKSEIFDDQFSVERPDGSNFTLKIRSTKLEDSAMYFCASSVQGGGYEQYFGPGTRLTVT.